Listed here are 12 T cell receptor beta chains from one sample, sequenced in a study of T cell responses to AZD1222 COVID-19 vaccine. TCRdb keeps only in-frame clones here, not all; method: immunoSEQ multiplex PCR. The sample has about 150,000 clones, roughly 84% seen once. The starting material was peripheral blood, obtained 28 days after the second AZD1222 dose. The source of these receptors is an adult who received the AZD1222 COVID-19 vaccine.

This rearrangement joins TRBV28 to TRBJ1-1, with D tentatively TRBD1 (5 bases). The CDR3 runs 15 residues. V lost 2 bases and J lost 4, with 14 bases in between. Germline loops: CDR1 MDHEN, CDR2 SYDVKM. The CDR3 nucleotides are TGTGCCAGCAGTTTAGCAATTGGGGGGGGCACTGAAGCTTTCTTT. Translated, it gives CASSLAIGGGTEAFF.

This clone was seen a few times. The CDR3 is CASIPDRALYGYTF. The DNA for the CDR3 is TGTGCCAGCATTCCGGACAGGGCCCTCTATGGCTACACCTTC. The V call is TRBV2, the J call TRBJ1-2, with 8 bases fitting TRBD1. This CDR3 contains 14 residues. V gave up 7 bases and J gave up 4 bases; unmatched junction bases: 8. The V gene's germline CDR1 is SNHLY and CDR2 FYNNEI.

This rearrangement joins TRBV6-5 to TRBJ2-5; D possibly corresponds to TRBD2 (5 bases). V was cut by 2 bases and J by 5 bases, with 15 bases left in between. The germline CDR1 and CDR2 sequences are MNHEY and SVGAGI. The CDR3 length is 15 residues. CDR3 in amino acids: CASSYGGRFGETQYF. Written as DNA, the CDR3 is TGTGCCAGCAGTTACGGAGGACGGTTCGGGGAGACCCAGTACTTC.

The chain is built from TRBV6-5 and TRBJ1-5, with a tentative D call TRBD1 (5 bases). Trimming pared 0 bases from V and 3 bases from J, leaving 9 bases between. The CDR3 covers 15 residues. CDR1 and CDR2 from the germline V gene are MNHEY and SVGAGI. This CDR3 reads CASSYSGGINQPQHF. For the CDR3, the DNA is TGTGCCAGCAGTTACTCGGGGGGGATCAATCAGCCCCAGCATTTT.

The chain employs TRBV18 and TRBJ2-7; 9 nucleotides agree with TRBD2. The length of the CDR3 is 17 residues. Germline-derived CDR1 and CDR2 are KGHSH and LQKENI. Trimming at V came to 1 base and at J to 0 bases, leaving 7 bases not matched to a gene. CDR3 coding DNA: TGTGCCAGCTCACCACAAGACGGACTAGCGTACTCCTACGAGCAGTACTTC. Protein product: CASSPQDGLAYSYEQYF.

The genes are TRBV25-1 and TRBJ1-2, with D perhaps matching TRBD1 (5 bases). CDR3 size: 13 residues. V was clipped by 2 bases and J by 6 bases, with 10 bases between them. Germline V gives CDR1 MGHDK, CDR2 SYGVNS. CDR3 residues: CASSERGSNGYTF. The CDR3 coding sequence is TGTGCCAGCAGTGAACGGGGGAGCAATGGCTACACCTTC.

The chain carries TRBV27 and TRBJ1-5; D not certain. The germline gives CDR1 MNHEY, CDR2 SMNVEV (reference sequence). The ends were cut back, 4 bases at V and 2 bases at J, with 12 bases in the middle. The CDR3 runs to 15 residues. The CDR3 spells CASSSGMAGNQPQHF. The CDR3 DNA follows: TGTGCCAGCAGTTCCGGGATGGCGGGCAATCAGCCCCAGCATTTT.

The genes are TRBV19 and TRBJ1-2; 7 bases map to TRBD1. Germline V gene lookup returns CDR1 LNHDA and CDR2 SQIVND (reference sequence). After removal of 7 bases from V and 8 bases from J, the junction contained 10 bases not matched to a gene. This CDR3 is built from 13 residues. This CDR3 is CASTGTVYGGYTF. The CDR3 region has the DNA TGTGCCAGTACGGGGACAGTTTACGGAGGCTACACCTTC.

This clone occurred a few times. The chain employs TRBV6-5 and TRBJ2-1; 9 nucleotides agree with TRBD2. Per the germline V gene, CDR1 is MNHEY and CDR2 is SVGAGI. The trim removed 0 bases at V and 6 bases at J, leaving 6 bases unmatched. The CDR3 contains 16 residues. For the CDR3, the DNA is TGTGCCAGCAGTTACTCGGTAGCGGGAGCCGCCAATGAGCAGTTCTTC. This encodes CASSYSVAGAANEQFF.

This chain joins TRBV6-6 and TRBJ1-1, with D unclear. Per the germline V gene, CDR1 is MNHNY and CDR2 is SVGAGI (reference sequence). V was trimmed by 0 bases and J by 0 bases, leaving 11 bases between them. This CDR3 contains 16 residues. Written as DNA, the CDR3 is TGTGCCAGCAGTTACTCGACGTCAGACCTGAACACTGAAGCTTTCTTT. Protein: CASSYSTSDLNTEAFF.

This CDR3 is CASRPPNNYGYTF. In DNA form, the CDR3 reads TGTGCCAGTAGGCCGCCAAATAACTATGGCTACACCTTC. V gene TRBV19 combines with J gene TRBJ1-2, with D unresolved. CDR3 length: 13 amino acids. Germline loops: CDR1 LNHDA, CDR2 SQIVND (reference sequence). V lost 6 bases, J lost 1 base, and 9 bases lay in between.

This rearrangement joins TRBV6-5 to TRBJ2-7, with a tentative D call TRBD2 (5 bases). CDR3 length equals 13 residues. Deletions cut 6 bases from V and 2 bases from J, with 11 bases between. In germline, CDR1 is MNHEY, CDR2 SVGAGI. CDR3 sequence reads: CASSEDGTYEQYF. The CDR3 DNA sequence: TGTGCCAGCAGCGAGGACGGGACCTACGAGCAGTACTTC.